The source of this TCR beta chain is a study of blood T cells in healthy people across ages. Study outcomes and limitations: Higher diversity and more naive CD4+ cells were features of long-lived donors, compared to aged donors.

Russia was home to the donors, healthy Caucasian individuals aged roughly 6 to 95. A J-beta primer mix and a sample-barcoded 5' primer were used in a second PCR of about 6 to 12 cycles. Every sample produced at least 2.5 million CDR3-containing paired-end reads. MiXCR was run by TCRdb on the 5' RACE reads, yielding one entry per CDR3 protein. In the table there are 1.5 million to 2 million distinct CDR3 sequences, about 35% of which are singletons. This CDR3 region has 16 residues. With V trimmed by 5 bases and J by 3 bases, 9 bases remained unmatched. Germline lookup yields CDR1 LNHDA and CDR2 SQIVND (reference sequence). The sample holds one count of this clonotype. The antigen remains undetermined.

This receptor was obtained from a woman aged 30 to 39 in good health. Specimen: blood. This chain links TRBV19 with TRBJ2-7; 11 bases are a match to TRBD1. CDR3 sequence (DNA): TGTGCCAGTAGTGCTCGGGACAGGGGGTTCCGCTACGAGCAGTACTTC. Protein sequence: CASSARDRGFRYEQYF.